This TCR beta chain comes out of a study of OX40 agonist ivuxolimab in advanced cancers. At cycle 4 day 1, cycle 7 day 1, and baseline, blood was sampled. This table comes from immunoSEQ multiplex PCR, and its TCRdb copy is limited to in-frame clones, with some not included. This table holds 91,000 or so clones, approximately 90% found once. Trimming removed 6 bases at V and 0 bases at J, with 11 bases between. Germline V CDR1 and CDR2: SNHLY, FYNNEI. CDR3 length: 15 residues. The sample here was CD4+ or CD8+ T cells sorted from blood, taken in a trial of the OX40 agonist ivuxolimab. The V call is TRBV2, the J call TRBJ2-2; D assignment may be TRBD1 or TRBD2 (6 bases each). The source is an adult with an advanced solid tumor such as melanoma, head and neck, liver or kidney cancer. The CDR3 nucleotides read TGTGCCAGCAGCCCTAGGGGGGCGAACACCGGGGAGCTGTTTTTT. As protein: CASSPRGANTGELFF.